Following are 2 T cell receptor beta chains from one sample sequenced in a study of OX40 agonist ivuxolimab in advanced cancers. Data came from immunoSEQ multiplex PCR; TCRdb stores just in-frame clones and leaves some out. The sample holds tens of thousands of clones; 80% to 90% are singletons and the top ten take roughly 1.1%. This sample comprised CD4+ or CD8+ T cells sorted from blood, obtained in a trial of the OX40 agonist ivuxolimab. Every receptor here comes from an adult with an advanced solid tumor such as melanoma, head and neck, liver or kidney cancer.

The chain employs TRBV15 and TRBJ2-6; no clear D. The CDR3 covers 16 residues. Per the germline V gene, CDR1 is LNHNV and CDR2 is YYDKDF (reference sequence). V shed 0 bases and J shed 0 bases, with 6 bases lying between them. The CDR3 region has the DNA TGTGCCACCAGCAGAGATGGAATCTCTGGGGCCAACGTCCTGACTTTC. Its translation: CATSRDGISGANVLTF.

The V call is TRBV6-1, the J call TRBJ1-2; D is undetermined. V was pared by 7 bases and J by 1 base, with 7 bases between. The CDR3 totals 12 residues. Germline CDR1 and CDR2: MNHNS and SASEGT. The CDR3 loop is CASKFSNYGYTF. The CDR3 DNA follows: TGTGCCAGCAAATTTAGTAACTATGGCTACACCTTC.